The 27 T cell receptor beta chains presented below share a single source sample, sequenced in a study of Ad26.COV2.S vaccination and SARS-CoV-2 variants. Assay: immunoSEQ multiplex PCR; the TCRdb copy retains only in-frame clones and omits some. There are around 320,000 clones in the sample; 86% occur only once, and around 1.9% lies in the top ten. Treatment in this sample: 15 to 20 received Ad26.COV2.S at low or high dose, single or two shots; several received placebo; per-sample allocation not given. Collection of samples fell on day 63 after the first vaccine or placebo injection. The sequenced sample was peripheral blood, obtained in a trial of Ad26.COV2.S vaccine versus placebo. The receptor source for this set is a person between 18 and 65 years old who received the Ad26.COV2.S COVID-19 vaccine or a placebo.

The rearrangement joins TRBV24-1 to TRBJ2-1; 14 nucleotides align to TRBD2. Germline lookup yields CDR1 KGHDR and CDR2 SFDVKD. The CDR3 is 16 amino acids. Trimming at V came to 3 bases and at J to 6 bases, leaving 3 bases not matched to a gene. CDR3 sequence: CATSDPTSGGANEQFF. Here the CDR3 DNA reads TGTGCCACCAGTGATCCGACTAGCGGGGGGGCCAATGAGCAGTTCTTC.

The chain combines TRBV7-2 with TRBJ2-5, with 10 bases lining up with TRBD1. The junction had 3 bases not matched to a gene; V was cut back by 4 bases and J by 4 bases. Germline CDR1 and CDR2: SGHTA and FQGNSA. The CDR3 spans 14 residues. The CDR3 protein is CASSSRTGGETQYF. CDR3 in DNA: TGTGCCAGCAGCTCGAGGACAGGGGGAGAGACCCAGTACTTC.

Notes on this clone: The sample has other DNA sequences that encode this CDR3 too. The V gene is TRBV6-2 or TRBV6-3, the J gene TRBJ2-7; 11 nucleotides align to TRBD1. CDR1 and CDR2 (germline): MNHEY, SVGEGT. This CDR3 region has 15 residues. The V and J ends lost 3 bases and 3 bases, in that order; junction bases with no gene match: 4. This CDR3 is CASSYSGTGGYEQYF. The DNA of the CDR3 is TGTGCCAGCAGTTATTCCGGGACAGGGGGCTACGAGCAGTACTTC.

V usage is TRBV9 and J usage is TRBJ1-2, with D tentatively TRBD1 (5 bases). The CDR3 loop spans 12 amino acids. CDR1 and CDR2 from the germline V gene are SGDLS and YYNGEE. The ends were cut back, 4 bases at V and 7 bases at J, with 11 bases in the middle. The DNA of the CDR3 is TGTGCCAGCAGCAACCAGGGCCTTGGCTACACCTTC. Its translation: CASSNQGLGYTF.

The chain has TRBV15 and TRBJ2-1; 10 bases map to TRBD1. The CDR3 extends over 18 amino acids. The junction had 20 bases not matched to a gene; V was cut back by 5 bases and J by 10 bases. In germline, CDR1 is LNHNV, CDR2 YYDKDF (reference sequence). In nucleotides, the CDR3 is TGTGCCACCAGCCGCACCGGCTCGGGGGACAGGGGTTACAGGGAGCAGTTCTTC. It is translated as CATSRTGSGDRGYREQFF.

This sequence joins TRBV3-1 (or the pseudogene TRBV3-2) and TRBJ1-6, with TRBD1 as a possible D gene (5 bases). V lost 1 base and J 15 bases, leaving 13 bases between the germline ends. The CDR3 sequence is 13 residues long. The germline gives CDR1 LGHDT, CDR2 YNNKEL (reference sequence). The CDR3 region is CASSQVITGSLHF. CDR3 DNA: TGTGCCAGCAGCCAAGTTATCACAGGAAGCCTCCACTTT.

The J gene is TRBJ1-1, the V gene TRBV6-6, with D tentatively TRBD1 (6 bases). There are 13 residues in the CDR3. Germline V gives CDR1 MNHNY, CDR2 SVGAGI (reference sequence). V was pared by 4 bases and J by 8 bases, with 14 bases between. The CDR3 loop reads CASSSTGSSEAFF. The DNA for the CDR3 is TGTGCCAGCAGTTCAACAGGGTCTTCCGAAGCTTTCTTT.

V and J are TRBV9 and TRBJ2-6; D ambiguous. The V end was cut by 4 bases, the J end by 0 bases, with 8 bases between. Per germline, CDR1 SGDLS and CDR2 YYNGEE. The CDR3 sequence is 15 residues long. The CDR3 protein is CASSWADSGANVLTF. The CDR3 nucleotides read TGTGCCAGCAGCTGGGCGGACTCTGGGGCCAACGTCCTGACTTTC.

The chain links TRBV18 to TRBJ1-5, with 8 bases matching TRBD1. The CDR3 runs to 13 residues. The junction had 3 bases not matched to a gene; V was cut back by 5 bases and J by 6 bases. Germline CDR1 and CDR2: KGHSH and LQKENI. In DNA, the CDR3 is TGTGCCAGCTCAGACGACAGGGGTCAGCCCCAGCATTTT. It specifies CASSDDRGQPQHF.

This chain uses TRBV11-3 with TRBJ2-7; maybe TRBD2 (6 bases). V was trimmed by 5 bases and J by 6 bases, leaving 17 bases between them. This CDR3 is 14 amino acids long. The germline V gene encodes CDR1 SGHNT and CDR2 YENEEA. DNA of the CDR3: TGTGCCAGCAGCAAGGGACTCTCCGAGTCCGAGCAGTACTTC. Encoded protein: CASSKGLSESEQYF.

This clone is labeled as medium-sized (0.01 to 0.1%). This chain uses TRBV12-3 or TRBV12-4 with TRBJ1-5; TRBD1 aligns across 7 bases. V was clipped by 6 bases and J by 6 bases; unmatched bases: 5. This CDR3 has 13 residues. The CDR3 protein is CASRRQGFQPQHF. The CDR3 bases are TGTGCCAGCAGACGACAGGGTTTTCAGCCCCAGCATTTT.

V and J are TRBV7-2 and TRBJ1-6; 7 positions agree with TRBD1. Trimming took 6 bases from V and 5 from J; bases not matched to a gene: 7. Per the germline V gene, CDR1 is SGHTA and CDR2 is FQGNSA. This CDR3 region has 15 residues. The chain's CDR3 is CASSSRGQNNSPLHF. DNA of the CDR3: TGTGCCAGCAGTTCTAGGGGGCAGAATAATTCACCCCTCCACTTT. Drawing the rest from reference TRBV7-2 and TRBJ1-6, the complete variable domain is GAGVSQSPSNKVTEKGKDVELRCDPISGHTALYWYRQSLGQGLEFLIYFQGNSAPDKSGLPSDRFSAERTGGSVSTLTIQRTQQEDSAVYLCASSSRGQNNSPLHFGNGTRLTVT.

The rearrangement uses TRBV9 and TRBJ2-1, with a weak D call TRBD1 (5 bases). This CDR3 spans 16 amino acids. The germline CDR1 and CDR2 sequences are SGDLS and YYNGEE. Trimming took off 0 bases at V and 3 bases at J, with 13 bases between the two ends. CDR3: CASSVASRGGYNEQFF. Here the CDR3 DNA reads TGTGCCAGCAGCGTAGCTTCAAGGGGCGGCTACAATGAGCAGTTCTTC.

The V gene is TRBV24-1, the J gene TRBJ2-5, with D perhaps TRBD2 (6 bases). CDR1 and CDR2 (germline): KGHDR, SFDVKD. Trimming shortened V by 3 bases and J by 1 base, and 8 bases separated the two germline ends. The CDR3 has 14 amino acids. CDR3 sequence (DNA): TGTGCCACCAGTGATGGAGGGGCCCAAGAGACCCAGTACTTC. This translates into CATSDGGAQETQYF.

J is TRBJ2-1 and V is TRBV5-1, with 11 bases lining up with TRBD2. With V trimmed by 4 bases and J by 5 bases, 2 bases remained unmatched. This CDR3 comprises 14 residues. Germline CDR1 SGHRS, CDR2 YFSETQ. In DNA form, the CDR3 reads TGCGCCAGCAGCCTTAGCGGGGGGGACAATGAGCAGTTCTTC. Translating it yields CASSLSGGDNEQFF.

The J gene is TRBJ2-7, the V gene TRBV18; D ambiguous. The V end was cut by 4 bases, the J end by 2 bases, with 9 bases between. The CDR3 length is 13 residues. Looked up from germline, CDR1 is KGHSH and CDR2 is LQKENI. In nucleotides, the CDR3 is TGTGCCAGCTCACGCGACGGAACCTACGAGCAGTACTTC. This gives the protein CASSRDGTYEQYF.

This clone was seen a handful of times. This chain uses TRBV7-9 with TRBJ2-3; D possibly corresponds to TRBD2 (6 bases). V shed 5 bases and J shed 2 bases, with 8 bases lying between them. The CDR3 totals 13 residues. Germline V gene lookup returns CDR1 SEHNR and CDR2 FQNEAQ (reference sequence). The CDR3, as DNA: TGTGCCAGCAGCGGAGGGAACACAGATACGCAGTATTTT. This encodes CASSGGNTDTQYF.

V and J are TRBV3-1 (or the pseudogene TRBV3-2) and TRBJ2-2, with TRBD1 identical over 10 bases. Trimming cost V 3 bases and J 2 bases; bases outside gene matches: 18. CDR3 size: 21 residues. CDR1 is LGHDT, CDR2 YNNKEL, per germline (reference sequence). In DNA, the CDR3 is TGTGCCAGCAGCCAGCGCGTCTTGCCACGGGACAGGGGACTCAACACCGGGGAGCTGTTTTTT. This gives the protein CASSQRVLPRDRGLNTGELFF.

The J gene is TRBJ2-3, the V gene TRBV5-4; either TRBD1 or TRBD2 may supply D (5 bases each). The CDR3 spans 16 residues. CDR1 is SGHNT, CDR2 YYREEE, per germline (reference sequence). V was trimmed by 3 bases and J by 4 bases, leaving 18 bases between them. The CDR3: CASSSTRSRGADTQYF. The CDR3 DNA follows: TGTGCCAGCAGCTCTACCCGGTCCCGGGGCGCAGATACGCAGTATTTT. The full variable domain, completed using reference TRBV5-4 and TRBJ2-3, is ETGVTQSPTHLIKTRGQQVTLRCSSQSGHNTVSWYQQALGQGPQFIFQYYREEENGRGNFPPRFSGLQFPNYSSELNVNALELDDSALYLCASSSTRSRGADTQYFGPGTRLTVL.

V gene TRBV18 combines with J gene TRBJ2-2; maybe TRBD1 (6 bases). CDR3 size: 14 residues. Per germline, CDR1 KGHSH and CDR2 LQKENI. V gave up 3 bases and J gave up 3 bases, with 8 bases separating them. The CDR3 loop reads CASSPDRHTGELFF. The CDR3 region has the DNA TGTGCCAGCTCACCTGACAGGCACACCGGGGAGCTGTTTTTT.

The rearrangement joins TRBV18 to TRBJ1-3, with D unclear. This CDR3 spans 16 amino acids. V was cut by 2 bases and J by 0 bases, with 11 bases left in between. Germline-derived CDR1 and CDR2 are KGHSH and LQKENI. The DNA of the CDR3 is TGTGCCAGCTCACCATATACTGGGGACTCTGGAAACACCATATATTTT. Translation gives CASSPYTGDSGNTIYF.

J is TRBJ1-5 and V is TRBV7-2; no reliable D call. Per germline, CDR1 SGHTA and CDR2 FQGNSA. The CDR3 runs to 14 residues. V lost 1 base and J lost 4, with 8 bases in between. The CDR3: CASSLGVGNQPQHF. The CDR3 DNA reads TGTGCCAGCAGCTTAGGGGTTGGAAATCAGCCCCAGCATTTT.

This clone was found once. The chain is built from TRBV7-2 and TRBJ2-7; no reliable D call. Trimming left V 8 bases short and J 0 bases short, with 14 bases between. Germline V gene sequence: CDR1 SGHTA, CDR2 FQGNSA. This CDR3 has 14 amino acids. DNA for the CDR3: TGTGCCAGCGGTGTAACGGGCAGCTCCTACGAGCAGTACTTC. Protein: CASGVTGSSYEQYF.

The rearrangement links TRBV5-6 to TRBJ1-1; D possibly corresponds to TRBD1 (6 bases). The CDR3 is made up of 14 amino acids. Germline V gene lookup returns CDR1 SGHDT and CDR2 YYEEEE. V was trimmed by 4 bases and J by 7 bases, leaving 17 bases between them. CDR3 in amino acids: CASSNSGTLREAFF. DNA for the CDR3: TGTGCCAGCAGCAACTCCGGGACACTACGTGAAGCTTTCTTT. Combining the CDR3 with reference TRBV5-6 and TRBJ1-1 gives the whole variable domain DAGVTQSPTHLIKTRGQQVTLRCSPKSGHDTVSWYQQALGQGPQFIFQYYEEEERQRGNFPDRFSGHQFPNYSSELNVNALLLGDSALYLCASSNSGTLREAFFGQGTRLTVV.

J is TRBJ1-1 and V is TRBV30; 10 nucleotides match TRBD1. The V segment lost 1 base and the J segment 0 bases; nucleotides outside the gene matches: 11. The CDR3 runs to 18 residues. The germline V gene has CDR1 GTSNPN and CDR2 SVGIG (reference sequence). The CDR3 bases are TGTGCCTGGAGTGCCCCCCGGACAGGGGGAGTAATGAACACTGAAGCTTTCTTT. Translating it yields CAWSAPRTGGVMNTEAFF.

The chain uses TRBV10-3 and TRBJ2-7, with no clear D. This CDR3 comprises 14 residues. V was pared by 6 bases and J by 0 bases, with 12 bases between. Germline CDR1 reads ENHRY; CDR2 reads SYGVKD. Here the CDR3 reads CAIRGSFSSYEQYF. In DNA, the CDR3 is TGTGCCATCAGGGGCTCCTTCTCCTCCTACGAGCAGTACTTC.

The chain combines TRBV7-8 with TRBJ2-7; D gene ambiguous. This CDR3 is 12 amino acids long. The V and J ends lost 2 bases and 3 bases respectively, with 5 bases between them. Per the germline V gene, CDR1 is SGHVS and CDR2 is FQNEAQ. This CDR3 is CASSLSRYEQYF. Here the CDR3 DNA reads TGTGCCAGCAGCTTAAGCCGCTACGAGCAGTACTTC. The whole variable domain, remainder taken from reference TRBV7-8 and TRBJ2-7, is GAGVSQSPRYKVAKRGQDVALRCDPISGHVSLFWYQQALGQGPEFLTYFQNEAQLDKSGLPSDRFFAERPEGSVSTLKIQRTQQEDSAVYLCASSLSRYEQYFGPGTRLTVT.